This TCR beta chain stems from a study of vaccination and CD4 T cells after COVID-19. Study overall: Four females and six males made up the convalescents, with two Hispanic. Each of the control cultures got a CEFX pool, an HIV-1 Nef pool, or no peptide. The study, taken as a whole, reports: The median number of SARS-CoV-2-reactive clonotypes increased from around 20 to 38, a change that did not reach significance.

Trimming removed 1 base from V and 11 bases from J, with 9 bases in between. This CDR3 contains 13 residues. Germline V gives CDR1 SGHTA, CDR2 FQGNSA. This sample's time point: late sampling 161 to 241 days after vaccination in three convalescent patients. Treatment indicated: roughly 10-day PBMC culture with coronavirus spike peptide pools or control peptides (ViraFEST assay). Only a few counts were recorded for this clonotype. No antigen is known for it. Cultured CD4+ T-cell DNA underwent Oncomine TCR Beta short-read sequencing. Cultures of CD4+ T cells served as the source for extracting genomic DNA. TCRdb passed the PCR reads through MiXCR, listing each CDR3 protein once. The table records around 25,000 distinct CDR3 sequences, around 30% of them present only once.

This TCR was sampled from a human donor who had recovered from COVID-19. The chain has TRBV7-2 and TRBJ1-6; D may be TRBD1 (5 bases). Sequenced material: CD4+ T cells from blood, cultured in vitro, taken about 7 months after SARS-CoV-2 vaccination. DNA of the CDR3: TGTGCCAGCAGCTTAGATCGACAGACACCCCTCCACTTT. This translates into CASSLDRQTPLHF.